This T cell receptor beta chain originates from a study of response to subunit inactivated influenza vaccine. TCRdb redid the calling of the RT-PCR reads with MiXCR, one entry per CDR3 protein. The profile covers 500,000 to 550,000 distinct CDR3 sequences, with under 25% appearing a single time and 2.5% to 3% taken by the ten largest. This clonotype was counted between two and nine times. The CDR3 has 15 residues. Trimming cost V 6 bases and J 1 base, with 15 bases left between them. Germline CDR1 reads ENHRY; CDR2 reads SYGVKD. These data also featured in a second study, about T cells expressing NK-cell markers. As reported in that work: Generation of TCR beta cDNA was performed by 5'RACE template switching incorporating UMIs. Anti-gamma-delta TCR antibody use in several experiments restricted sorting to alpha-beta TCR T cells. Whether expanded NKG2C+ T cell clones recognized HCMV stayed uncertain.

The chain recombines TRBV10-3 with TRBJ1-1; TRBD1 might be the D (6 bases). This receptor was taken from a man between 45 and 60 years old who received an inactivated influenza vaccine. The sample here was CD4+ T cells sorted from PBMCs, taken 11 to 12 days after vaccination. CDR3 residues: CAISSPRGGNTEAFF. The DNA of the CDR3 is TGTGCCATCAGCAGCCCCAGGGGCGGGAACACTGAAGCTTTCTTT.